The clone carrying this TCR beta chain was observed a few times. The entry originates in a study of radiotherapy plus CTLA-4 blockade in lung cancer. Data came from immunoSEQ multiplex PCR; TCRdb stores just in-frame clones and leaves some out. The table has 35,000 to 40,000 clones, about two thirds seen once. The sequencing used peripheral blood, collected from a patient treated with radiotherapy plus ipilimumab. This receptor was taken from a human donor with non-small cell lung cancer who had stable disease on radiotherapy plus ipilimumab.

This CDR3 is CASSLPRTGPKNIQYF. In DNA, the CDR3 is TGTGCCAGCAGCCTCCCTCGAACAGGGCCCAAAAACATTCAGTACTTC. The chain couples TRBV7-2 to TRBJ2-4; a weak D match, TRBD1 (6 bases). V was trimmed by 5 bases and J by 2 bases, leaving 16 bases between them. The length of the CDR3 is 16 residues. Germline loops: CDR1 SGHTA, CDR2 FQGNSA.